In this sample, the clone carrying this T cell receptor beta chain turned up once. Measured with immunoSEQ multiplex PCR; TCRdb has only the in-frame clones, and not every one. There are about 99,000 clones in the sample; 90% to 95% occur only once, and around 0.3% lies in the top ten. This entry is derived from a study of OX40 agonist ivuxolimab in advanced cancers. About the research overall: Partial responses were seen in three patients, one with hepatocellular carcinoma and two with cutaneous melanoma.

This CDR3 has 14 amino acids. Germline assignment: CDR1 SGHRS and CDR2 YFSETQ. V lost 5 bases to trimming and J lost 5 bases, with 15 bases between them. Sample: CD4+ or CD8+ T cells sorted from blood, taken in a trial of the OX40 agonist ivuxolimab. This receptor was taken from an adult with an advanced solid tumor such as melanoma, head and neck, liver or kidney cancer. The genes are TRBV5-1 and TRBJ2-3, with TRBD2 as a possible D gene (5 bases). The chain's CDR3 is CASRGSGIGDTQYF. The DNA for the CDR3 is TGCGCCAGCAGGGGCTCGGGGATTGGAGATACGCAGTATTTT.